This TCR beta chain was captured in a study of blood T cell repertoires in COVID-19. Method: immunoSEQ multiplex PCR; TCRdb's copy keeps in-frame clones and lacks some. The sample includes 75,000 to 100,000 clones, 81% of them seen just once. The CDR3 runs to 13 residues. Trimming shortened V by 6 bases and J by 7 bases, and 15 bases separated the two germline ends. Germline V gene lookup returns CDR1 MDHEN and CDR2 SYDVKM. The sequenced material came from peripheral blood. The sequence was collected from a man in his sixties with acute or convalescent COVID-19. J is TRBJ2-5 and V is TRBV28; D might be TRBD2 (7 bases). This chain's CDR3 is CASRRRGQGTQYF. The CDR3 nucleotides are TGTGCCAGCAGGCGGCGGGGGCAGGGGACCCAGTACTTC.